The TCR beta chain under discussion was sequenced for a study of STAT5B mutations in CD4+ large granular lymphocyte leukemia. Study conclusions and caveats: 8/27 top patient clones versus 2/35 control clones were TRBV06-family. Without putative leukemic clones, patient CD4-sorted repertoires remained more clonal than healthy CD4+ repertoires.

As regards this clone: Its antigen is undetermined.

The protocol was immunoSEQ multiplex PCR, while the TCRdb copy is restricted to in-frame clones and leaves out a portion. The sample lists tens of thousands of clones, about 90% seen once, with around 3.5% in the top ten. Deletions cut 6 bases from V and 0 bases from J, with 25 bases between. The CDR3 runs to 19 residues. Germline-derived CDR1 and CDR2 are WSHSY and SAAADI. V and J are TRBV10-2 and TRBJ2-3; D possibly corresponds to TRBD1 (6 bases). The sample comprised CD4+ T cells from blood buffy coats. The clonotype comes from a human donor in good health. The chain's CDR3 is CASSARPRDTLFSTDTQYF. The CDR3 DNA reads TGCGCCAGCAGCGCCCGCCCTCGGGACACCTTATTTAGCACAGATACGCAGTATTTT.